This TCR beta chain comes out of a study of blood T cell repertoires in COVID-19. This clone has only one observation. CDR1 SGHAT and CDR2 FQNNGV come from the germline V gene. Trimming pared 3 bases from V and 4 bases from J, leaving 12 bases between. The CDR3 contains 14 residues. Sequenced by immunoSEQ multiplex PCR; TCRdb stores in-frame clones only, minus some. The repertoire holds 250,000 or so clones, with around nine tenths as singletons. Sequencing was performed on PBMCs or T cells enriched from blood (not recorded which). V is TRBV11-2 and J is TRBJ1-2; D is uncertain. The TCR sequence derives from a middle-aged woman who had been exposed to COVID-19. CDR3 nucleotides: TGTGCCAGCAGCTTTCGGCAGGATCGCTATGGCTACACCTTC. This encodes CASSFRQDRYGYTF.